The clone carrying this TCR beta chain has a single count. Its antigen is not known. This sample stems from a study of cytomegalovirus exposure and HLA in healthy donors. Study conclusions and caveats: Productive status was seen about 90% or about 30% of the time for most TCR beta V segments in an earlier analysis. Later on, an analysis found that several of the most significant clusters appeared to be linked to common viral pathogens, which included parvovirus B19.

PCR employed 60 Vbeta and 13 Jbeta primers. Libraries were prepared by immunoSEQ multiplex PCR; TCRdb keeps only in-frame clonotypes and omits some of them. The sample has around 90,000 clones, around 80% seen once. The CDR3 has 14 residues. Deletions cut 5 bases from V and 0 bases from J, with 10 bases between. CDR1 SGHNT and CDR2 YENEEA come from the germline V gene. The TCR originated in a young man in good health and CMV-seronegative. The sample consisted of PBMCs. V is TRBV11-3 and J is TRBJ1-1; D gene ambiguous. Written as DNA, the CDR3 is TGTGCCAGCAGCCCCCGAGCAATGAACACTGAAGCTTTCTTT. Translation: CASSPRAMNTEAFF.